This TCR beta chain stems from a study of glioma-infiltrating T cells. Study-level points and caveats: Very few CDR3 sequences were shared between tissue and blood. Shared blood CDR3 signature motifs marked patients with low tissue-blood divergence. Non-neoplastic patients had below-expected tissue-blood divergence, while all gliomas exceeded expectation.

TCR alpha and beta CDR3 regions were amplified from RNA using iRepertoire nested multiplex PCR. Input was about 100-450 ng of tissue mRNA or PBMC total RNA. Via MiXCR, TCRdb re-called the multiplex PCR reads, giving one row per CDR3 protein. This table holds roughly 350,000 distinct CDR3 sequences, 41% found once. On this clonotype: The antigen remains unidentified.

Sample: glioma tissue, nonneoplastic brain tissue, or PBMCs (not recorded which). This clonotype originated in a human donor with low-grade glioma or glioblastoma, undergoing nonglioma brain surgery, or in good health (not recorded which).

The CDR3 loop reads CASTLRDKGYTF. CDR3 DNA: TGTGCCAGTACTCTCCGGGACAAGGGCTACACCTTC. The chain links TRBV19 to TRBJ1-2; tentatively, D is TRBD1 (6 bases). Trimming took off 7 bases at V and 8 bases at J, with 14 bases between the two ends. CDR1 is LNHDA and CDR2 is SQIVND in the germline V gene (reference sequence). The CDR3 is made up of 12 amino acids.